This T cell receptor (beta chain) was found in a study of T cell changes during pregnancy in multiple sclerosis. This clone was seen only a few times. Repertoires were generated with immunoSEQ multiplex PCR, while TCRdb's copy carries only in-frame clones and drops some. The sample has over 45,000 clones, 80% to 95% seen once. CDR3 length equals 14 residues. Unmatched junction bases numbered 2, after V lost 0 bases and J lost 4 bases. Germline V gene data show CDR1 as MGHRA and CDR2 as YSYEKL. This clonotype was sampled from a female donor with multiple sclerosis, enrolled in a pregnancy study. Material: CD8+ T cells from peripheral blood mononuclear cells, obtained after pregnancy. The rearrangement uses TRBV4-1 and TRBJ1-2, with 7 bases fitting TRBD1. DNA for the CDR3: TGCGCCAGCAGCCAAGAGACAGGGATCTATGGCTACACCTTC. Its translation: CASSQETGIYGYTF.